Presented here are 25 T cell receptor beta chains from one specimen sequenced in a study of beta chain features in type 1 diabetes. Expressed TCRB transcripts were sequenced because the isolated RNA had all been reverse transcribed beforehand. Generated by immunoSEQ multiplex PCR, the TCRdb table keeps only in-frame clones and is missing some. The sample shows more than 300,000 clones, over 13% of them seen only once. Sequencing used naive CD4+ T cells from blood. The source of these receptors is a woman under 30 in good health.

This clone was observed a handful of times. As DNA, the CDR3 is TGTGCCAGCAGTGTCACAGGGGGCAAACGCAATCAGCCCCAGCATTTT. Translated, it gives CASSVTGGKRNQPQHF. The chain couples TRBV2 to TRBJ1-5; 9 nucleotides agree with TRBD1. Per the germline V gene, CDR1 is SNHLY and CDR2 is FYNNEI. The CDR3 is 16 amino acids. Unmatched junction bases numbered 6, after V lost 4 bases and J lost 2 bases.

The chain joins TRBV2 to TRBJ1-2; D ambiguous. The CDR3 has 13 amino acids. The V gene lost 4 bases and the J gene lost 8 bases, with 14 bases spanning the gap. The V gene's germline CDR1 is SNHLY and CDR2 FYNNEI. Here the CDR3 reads CASSGASWRGYTF. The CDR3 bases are TGTGCCAGCAGTGGAGCCTCCTGGAGGGGCTACACCTTC.

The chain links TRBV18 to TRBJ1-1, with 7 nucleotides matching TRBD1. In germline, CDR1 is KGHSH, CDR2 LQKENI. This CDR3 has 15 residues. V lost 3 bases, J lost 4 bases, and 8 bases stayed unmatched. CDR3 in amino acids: CASSPGQVIGTEAFF. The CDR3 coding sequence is TGTGCCAGCTCACCCGGACAGGTTATCGGCACTGAAGCTTTCTTT. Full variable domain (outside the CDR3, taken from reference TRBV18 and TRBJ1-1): NAGVMQNPRHLVRRRGQEARLRCSPMKGHSHVYWYRQLPEEGLKFMVYLQKENIIDESGMPKERFSAEFPKEGPSILRIQQVVRGDSAAYFCASSPGQVIGTEAFFGQGTRLTVV.

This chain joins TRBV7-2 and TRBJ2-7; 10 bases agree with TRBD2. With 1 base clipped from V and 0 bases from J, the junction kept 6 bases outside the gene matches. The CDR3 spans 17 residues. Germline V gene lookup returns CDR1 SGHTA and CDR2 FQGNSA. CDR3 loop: CASSLEQASGSSYEQYF. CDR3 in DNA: TGTGCCAGCAGCTTAGAGCAGGCTAGCGGGAGCTCCTACGAGCAGTACTTC.

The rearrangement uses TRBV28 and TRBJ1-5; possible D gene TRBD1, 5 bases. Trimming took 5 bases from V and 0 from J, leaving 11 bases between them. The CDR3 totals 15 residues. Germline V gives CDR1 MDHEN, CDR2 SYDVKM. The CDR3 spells CASSMGGNSNQPQHF. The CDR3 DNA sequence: TGTGCCAGCAGTATGGGGGGGAATAGCAATCAGCCCCAGCATTTT. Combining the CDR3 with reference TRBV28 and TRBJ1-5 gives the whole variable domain DVKVTQSSRYLVKRTGEKVFLECVQDMDHENMFWYRQDPGLGLRLIYFSYDVKMKEKGDIPEGYSVSREKKERFSLILESASTNQTSMYLCASSMGGNSNQPQHFGDGTRLSIL.

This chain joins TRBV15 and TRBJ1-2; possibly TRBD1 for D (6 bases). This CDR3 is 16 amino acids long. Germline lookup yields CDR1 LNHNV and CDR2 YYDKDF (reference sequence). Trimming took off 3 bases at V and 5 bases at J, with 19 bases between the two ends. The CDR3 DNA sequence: TGTGCCACCAGCAGGGCCTGGGGGGGGCGCAATTATGGCTACACCTTC. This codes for CATSRAWGGRNYGYTF.

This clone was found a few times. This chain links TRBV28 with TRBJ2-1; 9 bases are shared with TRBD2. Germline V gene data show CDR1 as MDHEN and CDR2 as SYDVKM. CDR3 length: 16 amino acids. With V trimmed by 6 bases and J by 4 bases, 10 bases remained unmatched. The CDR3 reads CASSIAGDRSYNEQFF. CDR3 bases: TGTGCCAGCAGCATAGCGGGGGATAGGTCTTACAATGAGCAGTTCTTC.

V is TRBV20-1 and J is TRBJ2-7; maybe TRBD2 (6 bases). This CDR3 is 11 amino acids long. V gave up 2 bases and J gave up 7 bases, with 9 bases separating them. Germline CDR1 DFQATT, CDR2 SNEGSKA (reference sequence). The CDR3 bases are TGCAGTGCTAGACTGACTAGTGAGCAGTACTTC. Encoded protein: CSARLTSEQYF.

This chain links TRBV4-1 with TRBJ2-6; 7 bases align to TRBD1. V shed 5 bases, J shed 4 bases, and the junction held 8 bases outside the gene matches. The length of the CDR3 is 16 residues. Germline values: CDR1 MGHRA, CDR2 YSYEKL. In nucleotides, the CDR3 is TGCGCCAGCAGCTCCTCCGACAGGGCCGGGGCCAACGTCCTGACTTTC. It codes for CASSSSDRAGANVLTF.

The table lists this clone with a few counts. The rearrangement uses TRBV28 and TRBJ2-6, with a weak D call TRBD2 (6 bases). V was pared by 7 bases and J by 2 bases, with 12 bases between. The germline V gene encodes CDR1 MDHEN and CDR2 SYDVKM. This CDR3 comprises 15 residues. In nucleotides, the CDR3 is TGTGCCAGCATTCTGTCGGGAGCTGGGGCCAACGTCCTGACTTTC. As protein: CASILSGAGANVLTF.

As DNA, the CDR3 is TGTGCCAGCAGTGAAGCGAGGGACTCTGGGGCCAACGTCCTGACTTTC. This encodes CASSEARDSGANVLTF. V is TRBV6-1 and J is TRBJ2-6; possible D gene TRBD2, 5 bases. CDR1 is MNHNS, CDR2 SASEGT, per germline. Trimming left V 0 bases short and J 0 bases short, with 6 bases between. This CDR3 contains 16 residues.

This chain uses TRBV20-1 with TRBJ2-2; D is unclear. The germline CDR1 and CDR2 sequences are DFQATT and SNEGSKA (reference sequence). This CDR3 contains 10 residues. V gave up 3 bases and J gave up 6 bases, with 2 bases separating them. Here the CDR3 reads CSASSGELFF. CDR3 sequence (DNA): TGCAGTGCTAGCTCCGGGGAGCTGTTTTTT.

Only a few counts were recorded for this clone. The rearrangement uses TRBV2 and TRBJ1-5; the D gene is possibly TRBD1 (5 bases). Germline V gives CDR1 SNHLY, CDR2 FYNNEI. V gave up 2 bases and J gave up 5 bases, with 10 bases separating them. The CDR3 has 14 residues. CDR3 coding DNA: TGTGCCAGCAGTGAATGGGGCCGAGATCAGCCCCAGCATTTT. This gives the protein CASSEWGRDQPQHF. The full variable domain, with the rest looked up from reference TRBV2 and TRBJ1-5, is EPEVTQTPSHQVTQMGQEVILRCVPISNHLYFYWYRQILGQKVEFLVSFYNNEISEKSEIFDDQFSVERPDGSNFTLKIRSTKLEDSAMYFCASSEWGRDQPQHFGDGTRLSIL.

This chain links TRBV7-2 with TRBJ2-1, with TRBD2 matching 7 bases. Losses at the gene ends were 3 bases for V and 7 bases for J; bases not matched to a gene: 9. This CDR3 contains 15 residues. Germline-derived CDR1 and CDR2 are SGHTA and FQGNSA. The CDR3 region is CASSFRREEWNEQFF. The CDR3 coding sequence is TGTGCCAGCAGCTTTAGACGGGAGGAGTGGAATGAGCAGTTCTTC.

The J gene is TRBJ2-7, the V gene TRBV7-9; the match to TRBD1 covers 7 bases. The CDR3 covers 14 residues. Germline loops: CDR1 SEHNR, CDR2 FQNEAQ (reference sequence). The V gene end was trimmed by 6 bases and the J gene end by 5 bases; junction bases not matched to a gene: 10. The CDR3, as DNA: TGTGCCAGCAGTAATCCGGGACAGAACCACGAGCAGTACTTC. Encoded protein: CASSNPGQNHEQYF.

CDR3 DNA sequence: TGCAGCGTTGTTCGCGTCACAGGGGGGTCCGGGACCAGCTACGAGCAGTACTTC. Translation gives CSVVRVTGGSGTSYEQYF. J is TRBJ2-7 and V is TRBV29-1, with TRBD1 matching 8 bases. Losses at the gene ends were 4 bases for V and 3 bases for J; bases not matched to a gene: 20. CDR1 SQVTM and CDR2 ANQGSEA come from the germline V gene. The CDR3 covers 18 residues.

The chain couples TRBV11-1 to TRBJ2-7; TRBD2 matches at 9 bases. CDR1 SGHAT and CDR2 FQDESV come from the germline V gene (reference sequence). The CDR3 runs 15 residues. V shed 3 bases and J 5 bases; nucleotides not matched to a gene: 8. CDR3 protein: CASSFTAGGVHEQYF. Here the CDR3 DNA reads TGTGCCAGCAGCTTTACGGCGGGAGGGGTGCACGAGCAGTACTTC.

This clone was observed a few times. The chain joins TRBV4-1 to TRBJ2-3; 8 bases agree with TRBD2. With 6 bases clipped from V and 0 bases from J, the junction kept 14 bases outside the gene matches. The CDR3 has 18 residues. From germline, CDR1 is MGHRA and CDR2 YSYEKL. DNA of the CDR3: TGCGCCAGCAGGGAGGGTCCCGCGAAGCGGGAGAGCACAGATACGCAGTATTTT. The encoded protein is CASREGPAKRESTDTQYF.

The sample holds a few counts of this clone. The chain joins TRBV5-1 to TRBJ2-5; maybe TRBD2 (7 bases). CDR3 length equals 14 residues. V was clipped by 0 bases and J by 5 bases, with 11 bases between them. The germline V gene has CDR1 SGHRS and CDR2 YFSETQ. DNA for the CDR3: TGCGCCAGCAGCTTGGCGGGGGGCCGGGAGACCCAGTACTTC. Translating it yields CASSLAGGRETQYF.

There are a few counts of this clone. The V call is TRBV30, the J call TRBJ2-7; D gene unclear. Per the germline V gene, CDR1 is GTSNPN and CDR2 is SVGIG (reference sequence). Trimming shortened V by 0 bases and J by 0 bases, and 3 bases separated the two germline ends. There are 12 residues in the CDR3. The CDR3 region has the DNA TGTGCCTGGAGTGTCCACTCCTACGAGCAGTACTTC. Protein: CAWSVHSYEQYF.

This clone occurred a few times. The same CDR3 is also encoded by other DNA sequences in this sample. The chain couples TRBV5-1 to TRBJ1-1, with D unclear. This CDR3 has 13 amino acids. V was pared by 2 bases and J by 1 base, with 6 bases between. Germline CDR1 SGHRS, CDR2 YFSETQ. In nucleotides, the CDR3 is TGCGCCAGCAGCTTAACTCCGAACACTGAAGCTTTCTTT. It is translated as CASSLTPNTEAFF.

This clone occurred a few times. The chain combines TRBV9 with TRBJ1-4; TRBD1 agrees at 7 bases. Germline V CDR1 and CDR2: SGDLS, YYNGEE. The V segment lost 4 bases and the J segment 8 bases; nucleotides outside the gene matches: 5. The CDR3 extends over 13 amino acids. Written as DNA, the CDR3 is TGTGCCAGCAGCCCCCGACAGGGCGAAAAACTGTTTTTT. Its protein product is CASSPRQGEKLFF.

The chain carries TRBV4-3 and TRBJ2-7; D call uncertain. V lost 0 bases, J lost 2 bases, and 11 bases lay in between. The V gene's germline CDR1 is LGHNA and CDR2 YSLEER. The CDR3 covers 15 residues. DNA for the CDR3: TGCGCCAGCAGCCAAGATGCGGCTCTGACCTACGAGCAGTACTTC. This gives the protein CASSQDAALTYEQYF.

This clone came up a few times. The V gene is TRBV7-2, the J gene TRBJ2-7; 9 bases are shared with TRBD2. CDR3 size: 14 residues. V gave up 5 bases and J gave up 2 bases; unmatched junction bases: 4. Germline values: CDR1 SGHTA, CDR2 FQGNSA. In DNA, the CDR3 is TGTGCCAGCAGCACAGCGGGAGGACCCTACGAGCAGTACTTC. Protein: CASSTAGGPYEQYF.

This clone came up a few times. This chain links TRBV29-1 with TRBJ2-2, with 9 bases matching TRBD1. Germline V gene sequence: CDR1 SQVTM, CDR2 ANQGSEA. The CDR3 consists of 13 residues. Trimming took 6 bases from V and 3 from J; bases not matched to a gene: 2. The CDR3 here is CSVQGADTGELFF. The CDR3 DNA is TGCAGCGTACAGGGGGCCGACACCGGGGAGCTGTTTTTT.